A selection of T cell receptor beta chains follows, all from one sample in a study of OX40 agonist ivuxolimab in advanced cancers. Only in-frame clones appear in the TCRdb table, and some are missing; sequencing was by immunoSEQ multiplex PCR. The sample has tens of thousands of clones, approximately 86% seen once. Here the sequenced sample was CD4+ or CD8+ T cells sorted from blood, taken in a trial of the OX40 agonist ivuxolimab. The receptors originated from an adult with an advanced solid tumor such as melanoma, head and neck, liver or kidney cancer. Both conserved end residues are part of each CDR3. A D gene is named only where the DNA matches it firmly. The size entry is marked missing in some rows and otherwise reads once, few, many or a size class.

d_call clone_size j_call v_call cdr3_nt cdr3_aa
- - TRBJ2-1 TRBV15 TGTGCCACCAGCAGAACCAATGAGCAGTTCTTC CATSRTNEQFF
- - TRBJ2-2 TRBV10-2 TGCGCCAGCAGTGAGACGCGGGAGCTGTTTTTT CASSETRELFF
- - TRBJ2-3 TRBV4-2 TGTGCCAGCAGCCAAGTGAAGGGGGACGGGGGAGATACGCAGTATTTT CASSQVKGDGGDTQYF
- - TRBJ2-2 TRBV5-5 TGTGCCAGCAGCTTCTTAGCCGGGGAGCTGTTTTTT CASSFLAGELFF
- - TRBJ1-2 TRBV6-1 TGTGCCAGCAGTGAATCGGGACTGGTAGGGATGACCACCTTC CASSESGLVGMTTF
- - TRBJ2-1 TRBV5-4 TGTGCCAGCAGCGGTGCCGGAACAGGGAGCAATGAGCAGTTCTTC CASSGAGTGSNEQFF
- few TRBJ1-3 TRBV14 TGTGCCAGCAGCCAAGATACGGGGAGGGTAAACACCATATATTTT CASSQDTGRVNTIYF
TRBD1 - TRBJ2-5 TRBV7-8 TGTGCCAGCAGCTTCTCCCGGGACAGGGACGGAGAGACCCAGTACTTC CASSFSRDRDGETQYF
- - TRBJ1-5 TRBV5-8 TGTGCCAGCAGCTTTGGGGCAGTTAGTGGGTATCAGCCCCAGCATTTT CASSFGAVSGYQPQHF
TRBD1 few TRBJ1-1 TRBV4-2 TGTGCCAGCAGCCAAGCGGACAGGGCAAACACTGAAGCTTTCTTT CASSQADRANTEAFF
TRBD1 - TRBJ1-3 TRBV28 TGTGCCACCCACCCAACACCCGGGACAGGGACTGGAAACACCATATATTTT CATHPTPGTGTGNTIYF
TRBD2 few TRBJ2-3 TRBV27 TGTGCCAGCAGTTTAACGGCTAGCGGGTTAGGCACAGATACGCAGTATTTT CASSLTASGLGTDTQYF
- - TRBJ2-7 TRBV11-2 TGTGCCAGCAGAGGGAGCTCCTACGAGCAGTACTTC CASRGSSYEQYF
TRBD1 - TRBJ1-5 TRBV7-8 TGTGCCAGCAGCTTAGTGGGACAGGGGACAACCCAGCCCCAGCATTTT CASSLVGQGTTQPQHF
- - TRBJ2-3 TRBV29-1 TGCAGCGTCGAAAAAAGCCCAGATACGCAGTATTTT CSVEKSPDTQYF
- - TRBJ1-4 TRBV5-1 TGCGCCAGCAGCTTGATCATGGGTGCAACTAATGAAAAACTGTTTTTT CASSLIMGATNEKLFF
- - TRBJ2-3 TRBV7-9 TGTGCCAGCAGCAGGGACTCAAGTACGCAGTATTTT CASSRDSSTQYF
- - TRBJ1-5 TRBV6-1 TGTGCCAGCAGTGAAGCGGTCTTGAGTTCAGGGGCAATCCATCAGCCCCAGCATTTT CASSEAVLSSGAIHQPQHF
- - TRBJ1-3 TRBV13 TGTGCCAGCAGCGACAGCAGCTCTGGAAACACCATATATTTT CASSDSSSGNTIYF
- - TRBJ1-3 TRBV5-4 TGTGCCAGCAGCTTTGGGCGGCGAAACACCATATATTTT CASSFGRRNTIYF
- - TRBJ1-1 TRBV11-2 TGTGCCAGCAGCTCCTCTCGGAGGATTGGAGGTGAAGCTTTCTTT CASSSSRRIGGEAFF
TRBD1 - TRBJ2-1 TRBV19 TGTGCCAGTATCGACAGGGGGAACGACAATGAGCAGTTCTTC CASIDRGNDNEQFF
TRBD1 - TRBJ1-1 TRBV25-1 TGTGCCAGCGGGGACAGGGTGACTGAAGCTTTCTTT CASGDRVTEAFF
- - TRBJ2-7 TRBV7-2 TGTGCCAGCAGCTTAAAATCGGGACATTCCTACGAGCAGTACTTC CASSLKSGHSYEQYF
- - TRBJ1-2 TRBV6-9 TGTGCCAGCAGTACTAACTATGGCTACACCTTC CASSTNYGYTF
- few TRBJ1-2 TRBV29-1 TGCAGCGTTAACTTTCTACAGTATGGCTACACCTTC CSVNFLQYGYTF
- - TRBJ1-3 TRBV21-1 TGTGCCAGCAGCCCGGGACAGGGAAACACCATATATTTT CASSPGQGNTIYF
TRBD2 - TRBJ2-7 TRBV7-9 TGTGCCAGCAGCTTGAGCGGGACGGGTTACGAGCAGTACTTC CASSLSGTGYEQYF
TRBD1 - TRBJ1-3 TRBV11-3 TGTGCCAGCAGCTTAGCCGGGACAGGGAGGGACACCATATATTTT CASSLAGTGRDTIYF
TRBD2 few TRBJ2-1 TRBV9 TGTGCCAGCAGCGTAGTTGCAGGGAGGGCCCGCAATGAGCAGTTCTTC CASSVVAGRARNEQFF
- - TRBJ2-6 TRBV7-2 TGTGCCAGCACCCGCCAAACGACGGTATCTGGGGCCAACGTCCTGACTTTC CASTRQTTVSGANVLTF
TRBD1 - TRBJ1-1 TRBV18 TGTGCCAGCTCACCACAGGGGGCCCTAACCACTGAAGCTTTCTTT CASSPQGALTTEAFF
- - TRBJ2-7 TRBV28 TGTGCCAGCAGTTTACACTACTCCTACGAGCAGTACTTC CASSLHYSYEQYF
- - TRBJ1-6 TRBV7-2 TGTGCCAGCAGCTTAGGACCGGCACACTATAATTCACCCCTCCACTTT CASSLGPAHYNSPLHF
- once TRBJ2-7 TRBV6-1 TGTGCCAGCAGGGCTAGGGCGGATCGGGGTACCGGCTTC CASRARADRGTGF
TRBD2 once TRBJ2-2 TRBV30 TGTGCCTCCCTGACTAGCGGGAACACCGGGGAGCTGTTTTTT CASLTSGNTGELFF
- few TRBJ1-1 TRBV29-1 TGCAGTGTAAAAGACCCGAACAGCGAAGCTTTCTTT CSVKDPNSEAFF
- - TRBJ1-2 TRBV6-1 TGTGCCAGCAGTTTACACCCAACAGGCTATGGCTACACCTTC CASSLHPTGYGYTF
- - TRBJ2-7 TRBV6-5 TGTGCCAGCAGTTCAGGGGGTGGAGGGTCCTACGAGCAGTACTTC CASSSGGGGSYEQYF
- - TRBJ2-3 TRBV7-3 TGTGCCAGCAGCCCGGAGGGGCGACGCACAGATACGCAGTATTTT CASSPEGRRTDTQYF
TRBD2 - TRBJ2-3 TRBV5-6 TGTGCCAGCAGCTTGGTGGGGACTAGTGGGAAAGATACGCAGTATTTT CASSLVGTSGKDTQYF